Listed here are 32 T cell receptor beta chains from one sample, sequenced in a study of T-cell memory formation after mild COVID-19. TCRdb reanalysed the 5' RACE reads using MiXCR and keeps one entry per CDR3 protein. Among approximately 290,000 distinct CDR3 sequences listed, just under 20% were seen once. Sequencing input: PBMCs or a T cell subset sorted from them (not recorded which). These receptors were obtained from a man younger than 35 who had mild COVID-19 (a few samples of this study predate the infection). Cell type and time point are not known.

This clonotype was seen more than once but under ten times. The CDR3 spells CASSQGAVDWDEQFF. DNA for the CDR3: TGTGCCAGCAGCCAAGGGGCCGTGGATTGGGATGAGCAGTTCTTC. This chain joins TRBV14 and TRBJ2-1; D call uncertain. The germline V and J ends were trimmed by 1 base and 8 bases, with 15 bases remaining between them. CDR1 and CDR2 (germline): SGHDN, FVKESK. The CDR3 spans 15 residues.

V gene TRBV12-3 or TRBV12-4 combines with J gene TRBJ2-5, with 7 bases aligning to TRBD2. V gave up 7 bases and J gave up 5 bases; unmatched junction bases: 13. The CDR3 totals 15 residues. DNA of the CDR3: TGTGCCAGCATGACGGGGAGGGACCCCCGTGAGACCCAGTACTTC. The encoded protein is CASMTGRDPRETQYF.

The chain joins TRBV6-5 to TRBJ1-1; the match to TRBD1 covers 8 bases. This CDR3 is built from 16 residues. J lost 4 bases, V lost 2 bases, and 9 bases had no gene match. Germline V gene lookup returns CDR1 MNHEY and CDR2 SVGAGI. The CDR3 loop reads CASSYLGQGGGTEAFF. CDR3 DNA sequence: TGTGCCAGCAGTTACCTCGGACAGGGTGGAGGCACTGAAGCTTTCTTT.

The rearrangement uses TRBV6-6 and TRBJ2-5; maybe TRBD1 (5 bases). The CDR3 is made up of 13 amino acids. Trimming stripped 7 bases from V and 2 bases from J, with 11 bases between. Germline assignment: CDR1 MNHNY and CDR2 SVGAGI (reference sequence). The CDR3 DNA follows: TGTGCCAGCATGTGGGGCGGACAAGAGACCCAGTACTTC. The encoded protein is CASMWGGQETQYF.

The rearrangement uses TRBV9 and TRBJ2-1; 9 bases fit TRBD2. The V gene end was trimmed by 3 bases and the J gene end by 2 bases; junction bases not matched to a gene: 3. The CDR3 has 15 residues. Germline V CDR1 and CDR2: SGDLS, YYNGEE. The CDR3 loop is CASSGGGAAYNEQFF. CDR3 DNA sequence: TGTGCCAGCAGCGGCGGGGGGGCCGCCTACAATGAGCAGTTCTTC.

This clonotype was counted only a few times. The gene calls are TRBV7-2 and TRBJ1-5, with 10 bases identical to TRBD1. Germline-derived CDR1 and CDR2 are SGHTA and FQGNSA. This CDR3 is built from 15 residues. V lost 5 bases, J lost 6 bases, and 7 bases stayed unmatched. The CDR3 sequence is CASSRGQGIGQPQHF. The CDR3 region has the DNA TGTGCCAGCAGCAGGGGACAGGGGATCGGTCAGCCCCAGCATTTT.

The chain recombines TRBV20-1 with TRBJ2-7; 7 bases match TRBD1. The CDR3 totals 14 residues. From germline, CDR1 is DFQATT and CDR2 SNEGSKA (reference sequence). Trimming took 0 bases from V and 4 from J; bases not matched to a gene: 6. The CDR3 reads CSARDIGGVYEQYF. The CDR3 DNA follows: TGCAGTGCTAGAGATATAGGGGGCGTTTACGAGCAGTACTTC.

The rearrangement joins TRBV18 to TRBJ2-1; 7 positions match TRBD1. The trim removed 3 bases at V and 5 bases at J, leaving 1 base unmatched. Germline V gene lookup returns CDR1 KGHSH and CDR2 LQKENI. The CDR3 contains 13 residues. CDR3 coding DNA: TGTGCCAGCTCACCCGGGACAGACAATGAGCAGTTCTTC. Amino acids: CASSPGTDNEQFF. The entire variable domain, with the rest obtained from reference TRBV18 and TRBJ2-1, is as follows: NAGVMQNPRHLVRRRGQEARLRCSPMKGHSHVYWYRQLPEEGLKFMVYLQKENIIDESGMPKERFSAEFPKEGPSILRIQQVVRGDSAAYFCASSPGTDNEQFFGPGTRLTVL.

Comments on this clonotype: One junction end does not reproduce the germline sequence, and a read error may be involved. The chain joins TRBV6-5 to TRBJ2-2; possible D gene TRBD2, 5 bases. CDR3 size: 15 residues. Germline-derived CDR1 and CDR2 are MNHEY and SVGAGI. Here the CDR3 DNA reads TGTGCCAGAAGTTACTATTTGGGCGGGACCGGGGAGCTGTTTTTT. This codes for CARSYYLGGTGELFF.

V usage is TRBV10-1 and J usage is TRBJ2-2; 9 nucleotides agree with TRBD2. Trimming cost V 3 bases and J 6 bases; bases outside gene matches: 5. The CDR3 is 15 residues long. Germline CDR1 is WNHNN and CDR2 is SYGVQD (reference sequence). CDR3 residues: CASSEGGGGPGELFF. In DNA form, the CDR3 reads TGCGCCAGCAGTGAAGGCGGGGGGGGGCCCGGGGAGCTGTTTTTT.

There are a few counts of this clonotype. The chain recombines TRBV7-2 with TRBJ2-7; D unclear. CDR1 and CDR2 (germline): SGHTA, FQGNSA. V was pared by 5 bases and J by 3 bases, with 14 bases between. The length of the CDR3 is 14 residues. CDR3 amino acids: CASSPTPYSYEQYV. As DNA, the CDR3 is TGTGCCAGCAGCCCCACCCCGTACAGCTACGAGCAGTACGTC.

This clonotype was seen many times. The chain recombines TRBV11-2 with TRBJ1-5; the D gene is possibly TRBD1 (5 bases). The CDR3 loop spans 13 amino acids. V gave up 5 bases and J gave up 5 bases, with 10 bases separating them. CDR1 is SGHAT and CDR2 is FQNNGV in the germline V gene. The CDR3 region is CASSPGGYQPQHF. The CDR3 coding sequence is TGTGCCAGCAGCCCGGGGGGGTATCAGCCCCAGCATTTT.

CDR3 in DNA: TGCGCCAGCAGCGTCGGGGGGCGCGGAGAGGGAGACACTGAAGCTTTCTTT. Protein sequence: CASSVGGRGEGDTEAFF. The rearrangement uses TRBV4-1 and TRBJ1-1; D is possibly TRBD1 (6 bases). V lost 5 bases to trimming and J lost 3 bases, with 22 bases between them. CDR1 and CDR2 (germline): MGHRA, YSYEKL. This CDR3 spans 17 amino acids.

The V call is TRBV7-8, the J call TRBJ1-2; D is undetermined. The CDR3 has 16 residues. V lost 0 bases and J 4 bases, leaving 15 bases between the germline ends. CDR1 and CDR2 from the germline V gene are SGHVS and FQNEAQ. The CDR3 loop is CASSLAIARGSYGYTF. The DNA for the CDR3 is TGTGCCAGCAGCTTAGCAATAGCGCGGGGAAGCTATGGCTACACCTTC.

This clonotype was counted only a few times. The V gene is TRBV20-1, the J gene TRBJ1-1; no clear D gene. The CDR3 sequence is 14 residues long. V lost 0 bases and J 6 bases, leaving 14 bases between the germline ends. CDR1 and CDR2 from the germline V gene are DFQATT and SNEGSKA (reference sequence). Here the CDR3 DNA reads TGCAGTGCTAGAGATCGGACGGGAATGGCTGAAGCTTTCTTT. Translating it yields CSARDRTGMAEAFF.

V and J are TRBV20-1 and TRBJ1-1; the D is unclear. Germline V gene lookup returns CDR1 DFQATT and CDR2 SNEGSKA (reference sequence). The CDR3 is made up of 14 amino acids. V gave up 2 bases and J gave up 4 bases, with 14 bases separating them. CDR3 bases: TGCAGTGCTAGATATCACGCCATTCGCACTGAAGCTTTCTTT. Translating gives CSARYHAIRTEAFF.

This clonotype was picked up a small number of times. The V and J genes are TRBV11-2 and TRBJ2-1, with D uncertain. This CDR3 contains 15 residues. Germline assignment: CDR1 SGHAT and CDR2 FQNNGV. V gave up 5 bases and J gave up 7 bases, with 18 bases separating them. The CDR3 DNA sequence: TGTGCCAGCAGCGGTTGGTTCGAGCCCGGGAATGAGCAGTTCTTC. Translated: CASSGWFEPGNEQFF. Using reference TRBV11-2 and TRBJ2-1 for the parts outside the CDR3, the full variable domain is EAGVAQSPRYKIIEKRQSVAFWCNPISGHATLYWYQQILGQGPKLLIQFQNNGVVDDSQLPKDRFSAERLKGVDSTLKIQPAKLEDSAVYLCASSGWFEPGNEQFFGPGTRLTVL.

The V gene is TRBV29-1, the J gene TRBJ2-6; TRBD1 agrees at 8 bases. CDR1 and CDR2 (germline): SQVTM, ANQGSEA. CDR3 length: 15 residues. The junction had 8 bases not matched to a gene; V was cut back by 6 bases and J by 4 bases. This CDR3 reads CSVRETGDGANVLTF. For the CDR3, the DNA is TGCAGCGTGAGGGAGACAGGGGACGGGGCCAACGTCCTGACTTTC.

This clonotype was recorded a few times. In nucleotides, the CDR3 is TGTGCCAGCAGCGGTACCGGGACAGGGGTCACCGGGGAGCTGTTTTTT. Encoded protein: CASSGTGTGVTGELFF. This rearrangement joins TRBV7-9 to TRBJ2-2; 10 bases line up with TRBD1. The CDR3 has 16 amino acids. V was pared by 5 bases and J by 4 bases, with 7 bases of the junction left unmatched. Germline CDR1 reads SEHNR; CDR2 reads FQNEAQ (reference sequence).

This clonotype turned up a few times. The chain has TRBV10-3 and TRBJ1-2; TRBD1 matches 7 bases. The length of the CDR3 is 13 residues. V dropped 10 bases and J dropped 3; count of bases not matched to a gene: 8. Germline CDR1 ENHRY, CDR2 SYGVKD. The CDR3 region has the DNA TGTGCCAGTGGGAGGGGGCTCGACTATGGCTACACCTTC. As protein: CASGRGLDYGYTF.

This clonotype was counted a few times. V gene TRBV7-9 combines with J gene TRBJ2-2, with D maybe TRBD1 (5 bases). Germline V gene sequence: CDR1 SEHNR, CDR2 FQNEAQ (reference sequence). V was clipped by 4 bases and J by 6 bases, with 12 bases between them. The CDR3 totals 14 residues. The CDR3 spells CASSSDSISGELFF. The CDR3 bases are TGTGCCAGCAGCTCAGACAGCATTTCCGGGGAGCTGTTTTTT.

This clonotype was seen more than once but under ten times. The chain joins TRBV24-1 to TRBJ2-6; D is unclear. Germline CDR1 and CDR2: KGHDR and SFDVKD. The CDR3 is 16 amino acids. V gave up 2 bases and J gave up 0 bases, with 7 bases separating them. CDR3 DNA: TGTGCCACCAGTGATTGGAAGAGCTCTGGGGCCAACGTCCTGACTTTC. This encodes CATSDWKSSGANVLTF.

The V and J genes are TRBV27 and TRBJ1-1; 10 bases match TRBD1. CDR1 is MNHEY, CDR2 SMNVEV, per germline (reference sequence). V lost 2 bases to trimming and J lost 4 bases; unmatched junction nucleotides: 4. The CDR3 spans 15 residues. In DNA form, the CDR3 reads TGTGCCAGCAGTTTAACGGGACAGGGGAGCACTGAAGCTTTCTTT. Its translation is CASSLTGQGSTEAFF.

The chain joins TRBV10-3 to TRBJ1-5; D is unclear. Germline-derived CDR1 and CDR2 are ENHRY and SYGVKD. This CDR3 has 12 amino acids. V lost 0 bases to trimming and J lost 6 bases, with 3 bases between them. The CDR3 region is CAISESSQPQHF. The CDR3 region has the DNA TGTGCCATCAGTGAGTCGAGTCAGCCCCAGCATTTT.

The V and J genes are TRBV6-2 or TRBV6-3 and TRBJ2-1, with 9 bases fitting TRBD2. This CDR3 comprises 13 residues. The germline gives CDR1 MNHEY, CDR2 SVGEGT. Trimming took 8 bases from V and 4 from J; bases not matched to a gene: 3. The CDR3 nucleotides read TGTGCCAGCCTGGCGGGGGGGTACAATGAGCAGTTCTTC. Translation: CASLAGGYNEQFF.

This clonotype has more than one count but fewer than ten. V is TRBV7-9 and J is TRBJ1-1; D might be TRBD1 (5 bases). CDR1 and CDR2 (germline): SEHNR, FQNEAQ (reference sequence). There are 14 residues in the CDR3. Trimming removed 5 bases at V and 2 bases at J, with 12 bases between. The CDR3, as DNA: TGTGCCAGCAGCACCTGGGACGGTAACACTGAAGCTTTCTTT. Translated: CASSTWDGNTEAFF.

This clonotype was picked up a small number of times. The chain uses TRBV11-2 and TRBJ1-1, with 7 bases identical to TRBD1. The germline V gene has CDR1 SGHAT and CDR2 FQNNGV. The CDR3 extends over 18 amino acids. V trimming: 4 bases; J trimming: 0 bases; junction bases outside the gene matches: 14. The chain's CDR3 is CASSSRTGPPFMNTEAFF. The DNA of the CDR3 is TGTGCCAGCAGCTCCCGGACAGGCCCCCCGTTTATGAACACTGAAGCTTTCTTT.

This clonotype was observed a few times. The chain has TRBV7-7 and TRBJ2-2; no definite D call. The CDR3 runs 15 residues. From germline, CDR1 is SSHAT and CDR2 FNYEAQ (reference sequence). Trimming pared 5 bases from V and 0 bases from J, leaving 10 bases between. CDR3 sequence reads: CASSPVSTNTGELFF. Written as DNA, the CDR3 is TGTGCCAGCAGCCCTGTTTCAACGAACACCGGGGAGCTGTTTTTT.

V gene TRBV7-9 combines with J gene TRBJ1-1; the D is unclear. This CDR3 region has 13 residues. Per germline, CDR1 SEHNR and CDR2 FQNEAQ (reference sequence). V was shortened by 1 base and J by 9 bases, with 12 bases between the two germline ends. The CDR3 nucleotides read TGTGCCAGCAGCTTAGTGGTTGGAGAGAAAGCTTTCTTT. Amino acid sequence: CASSLVVGEKAFF.

This chain links TRBV5-1 with TRBJ1-1; D ambiguous. Trimming pared 3 bases from V and 6 bases from J, leaving 9 bases between. The CDR3 is 12 residues long. The V gene's germline CDR1 is SGHRS and CDR2 YFSETQ. CDR3 residues: CASSSPSSEAFF. The DNA of the CDR3 is TGCGCCAGCAGCTCGCCCAGCTCTGAAGCTTTCTTT. The entire variable domain, with the rest obtained from reference TRBV5-1 and TRBJ1-1, is as follows: KAGVTQTPRYLIKTRGQQVTLSCSPISGHRSVSWYQQTPGQGLQFLFEYFSETQRNKGNFPGRFSGRQFSNSRSEMNVSTLELGDSALYLCASSSPSSEAFFGQGTRLTVV.

Note on this clonotype: Since the CDR3 does not end with the conserved phenylalanine or tryptophan, this likely comes from a read error. The rearrangement joins TRBV12-3 or TRBV12-4 to TRBJ1-1; D not certain. The CDR3 is 13 amino acids. The V end was cut by 5 bases, the J end by 4 bases, with 11 bases between. The CDR3 here is CASSLQSGTEAFL. CDR3 nucleotide sequence: TGTGCCAGCAGTCTCCAAAGCGGCACTGAAGCTTTCCTT.

There are a few counts of this clonotype. The chain recombines TRBV20-1 with TRBJ2-1; 8 nucleotides align to TRBD1. The ends lost 1 base at V and 8 bases at J; junction bases unmatched: 10. This CDR3 spans 15 amino acids. Per germline, CDR1 DFQATT and CDR2 SNEGSKA (reference sequence). DNA of the CDR3: TGCAGTGCTAGAGTCGTGACAGGGGTGTTCTATGAGCAGTTCTTC. It yields the protein CSARVVTGVFYEQFF.